The 17 T cell receptor beta chains below were found in one sample sequenced in a study of T cell repertoires in cytomegalovirus infection. Each CDR3 protein is one row after TCRdb ran MiXCR on the reads. Of some 100,000 distinct CDR3 sequences detected, around a quarter appear once; the ten largest clones hold about 39%. The material sequenced was CD8+ T cells from PBMCs. These receptors originate from a human donor in good health (CMV status not recorded). Some clones in this sample may be carry-over from other donors' samples.

This clonotype was observed at least ten times. The chain joins TRBV7-8 to TRBJ2-6, with D uncertain. Trimming removed 7 bases at V and 2 bases at J, with 15 bases between. This CDR3 region has 16 residues. Germline-derived CDR1 and CDR2 are SGHVS and FQNEAQ. As DNA, the CDR3 is TGTGCCAGCAAGGACCCGGTGATTGCTGGGGCCAACGTCCTGACTTTC. Translation: CASKDPVIAGANVLTF.

This rearrangement joins TRBV4-1 to TRBJ2-7; D is unclear. V dropped 3 bases and J dropped 3 bases, with 9 bases sitting between them. The V gene's germline CDR1 is MGHRA and CDR2 YSYEKL. The length of the CDR3 is 13 residues. The CDR3 DNA is TGCGCCAGCAGCCAGGATAGGCGCTACGAGCAGTACTTC. This gives the protein CASSQDRRYEQYF.

The chain couples TRBV18 to TRBJ1-2; D is ambiguous. CDR3 length: 14 residues. Trimming stripped 3 bases from V and 2 bases from J, with 10 bases between. Germline V CDR1 and CDR2: KGHSH, LQKENI. CDR3 sequence: CASSPGLGNYGYTF. CDR3 DNA sequence: TGTGCCAGCTCACCGGGTCTAGGAAACTATGGCTACACCTTC.

The sample holds a few counts of this clonotype. The chain combines TRBV24-1 with TRBJ2-2; 8 bases match TRBD1. CDR1 and CDR2 from the germline V gene are KGHDR and SFDVKD. The CDR3 has 20 amino acids. Unmatched junction bases numbered 18, after V lost 4 bases and J lost 3 bases. The CDR3 DNA is TGTGCCACCAGTGACCGTGGACAGGGCCTTACTGGATGGGACACCGGGGAGCTGTTTTTT. Its translation is CATSDRGQGLTGWDTGELFF.

This clonotype was seen ten or more times. The chain recombines TRBV7-9 with TRBJ2-2, with 8 bases lining up with TRBD1. The V and J ends lost 2 bases and 2 bases, in that order; junction bases with no gene match: 1. CDR3 length equals 15 residues. Germline V lookup: CDR1 SEHNR, CDR2 FQNEAQ (reference sequence). The CDR3 loop is CASSLTGGNTGELFF. The CDR3 region has the DNA TGTGCCAGCAGCTTAACAGGGGGTAACACCGGGGAGCTGTTTTTT.

This clonotype occurred many times. CDR3 sequence reads: CASSLIRTENTEAFF. The CDR3 nucleotides are TGTGCCAGCAGCTTAATTAGGACAGAGAACACTGAAGCTTTCTTT. This chain connects TRBV7-3 to TRBJ1-1, with D maybe TRBD1 (6 bases). Trimming shortened V by 1 base and J by 1 base, and 10 bases separated the two germline ends. CDR1 is SGHTA, CDR2 FQGTGA, per germline. The CDR3 extends over 15 amino acids.

The CDR3 spells CASSQDGQGYYGYTF. The CDR3 DNA follows: TGTGCCAGCAGCCAAGATGGACAGGGGTACTATGGCTACACCTTC. This sequence joins TRBV3-1 and TRBJ1-2; TRBD1 matches 9 bases. Germline assignment: CDR1 LGHDT and CDR2 YNNKEL (reference sequence). V lost 0 bases and J lost 3; bases outside the gene matches: 2. This CDR3 has 15 residues.

This clonotype was seen a few times. This sequence joins TRBV12-3 or TRBV12-4 and TRBJ2-3; 13 bases are shared with TRBD2. Trimming removed 6 bases from V and 5 bases from J; junction bases left unmatched: 8. CDR3 length: 16 residues. DNA of the CDR3: TGTGCCAGCAGCTACGGACTAGCGGGAGTAGAAGATACGCAGTATTTT. Translation gives CASSYGLAGVEDTQYF.

The V gene is TRBV29-1, the J gene TRBJ2-1; no clear D. Germline V lookup: CDR1 SQVTM, CDR2 ANQGSEA. The CDR3 extends over 16 amino acids. The V end was cut by 6 bases, the J end by 0 bases, with 18 bases between. The CDR3 loop reads CSVSIPGTSSYNEQFF. DNA of the CDR3: TGCAGCGTCTCGATCCCAGGTACGAGCTCCTACAATGAGCAGTTCTTC.

In its sample, this clonotype was seen many times. V is TRBV7-2 and J is TRBJ2-1, with TRBD2 matching 16 bases. Germline V gene sequence: CDR1 SGHTA, CDR2 FQGNSA. V lost 5 bases, J lost 1 base, and 5 bases stayed unmatched. CDR3 length equals 18 residues. The chain's CDR3 is CASSPRGLAGGSYNEQFF. CDR3 nucleotide sequence: TGTGCCAGCAGCCCAAGGGGACTAGCGGGAGGGTCCTACAATGAGCAGTTCTTC.

This clonotype was detected many times. The CDR3 protein is CASSYRDGSGELFF. CDR3 coding DNA: TGTGCCAGCAGTTACCGGGACGGCTCCGGGGAGCTGTTTTTT. This rearrangement joins TRBV6-2 or TRBV6-3 to TRBJ2-2, with D tentatively TRBD1 or TRBD2 (5 bases each). V lost 2 bases, J lost 6 bases, and 10 bases lay in between. The CDR3 has 14 amino acids. Germline CDR1 and CDR2: MNHEY and SVGEGT.

This clonotype was detected only a few times. The J gene is TRBJ2-2, the V gene TRBV6-2 or TRBV6-3; no firm D call. This CDR3 has 11 residues. V lost 7 bases, J lost 7 bases, and 7 bases lay in between. Germline CDR1 MNHEY, CDR2 SVGEGT. The CDR3 bases are TGTGCCAGCATCCAGGACGGGGAGCTGTTTTTT. Protein: CASIQDGELFF.

This clonotype showed up many times. The rearrangement links TRBV29-1 to TRBJ1-3, with D unresolved. V lost 6 bases, J lost 0 bases, and 12 bases lay in between. This CDR3 region has 14 residues. Germline V gene sequence: CDR1 SQVTM, CDR2 ANQGSEA. CDR3 in DNA: TGCAGCGTCTACGACGGAGTCTCTGGAAACACCATATATTTT. Encoded protein: CSVYDGVSGNTIYF.

This clonotype occurred many times. The chain has TRBV7-2 and TRBJ1-2, with 7 nucleotides matching TRBD1. The germline CDR1 and CDR2 sequences are SGHTA and FQGNSA. The CDR3 has 12 residues. Germline trimming cut 2 bases from V and 8 bases from J; bases unmatched to any gene: 2. CDR3 amino acids: CASSLSTGGYTF. CDR3 coding DNA: TGTGCCAGCAGCTTATCGACAGGGGGCTACACCTTC.

Many counts were recorded for this clonotype. The gene calls are TRBV12-3 or TRBV12-4 and TRBJ2-1; D assignment may be TRBD1 or TRBD2 (6 bases each). This CDR3 region has 14 residues. The V end was cut by 3 bases, the J end by 9 bases, with 15 bases between. CDR3 protein: CASSFTGAAGEQFF. The CDR3 DNA follows: TGTGCCAGCAGTTTCACGGGGGCGGCCGGTGAGCAGTTCTTC.

This clonotype was seen only a few times. The chain combines TRBV2 with TRBJ2-7, with 9 positions matching TRBD1. Trimming took 3 bases from V and 3 from J; bases not matched to a gene: 3. This CDR3 comprises 14 residues. Germline CDR1 SNHLY, CDR2 FYNNEI. Written as DNA, the CDR3 is TGTGCCAGCAGTGACTTGGACAGGGGCTACGAGCAGTACTTC. The encoded protein is CASSDLDRGYEQYF.

The V gene is TRBV9, the J gene TRBJ2-3; perhaps TRBD2 as D (6 bases). Trimming shortened V by 0 bases and J by 6 bases, and 11 bases separated the two germline ends. Germline V gene sequence: CDR1 SGDLS, CDR2 YYNGEE. There are 14 residues in the CDR3. CDR3 region: CASSVVGGDDTQYF. Written as DNA, the CDR3 is TGTGCCAGCAGCGTAGTAGGCGGGGACGATACGCAGTATTTT.